This T cell receptor beta chain appears in the sequencing data of a study of Ad26.COV2.S vaccination and SARS-CoV-2 variants. Here immunoSEQ multiplex PCR was the method, and the copy in TCRdb shows in-frame clones only, minus some. Of hundreds of thousands of clones listed, more than 75% are singletons. CDR1 and CDR2 (germline): MNHEY, SVGAGI. This CDR3 is built from 14 residues. V was shortened by 5 bases and J by 3 bases, with 13 bases between the two germline ends. The treatment is: some 19 received Ad26.COV2.S at low or high dose, single or two shots; roughly five received placebo; per-sample allocation not given. Collection of samples fell on day 63 after the first vaccine or placebo injection. For this clone: Antigen unknown.

Study conclusions and caveats: Responses of spike-specific T cells (both CD8+ and CD4+) reportedly showed substantial breadth after vaccination.

The receptor's source is a person between 18 and 59 years old who received the Ad26.COV2.S COVID-19 vaccine or a placebo. The V call is TRBV6-5, the J call TRBJ1-1; D gene uncertain. The starting material was peripheral blood, obtained in a trial of Ad26.COV2.S vaccine versus placebo. CDR3 sequence (DNA): TGTGCCAGCAGTCTCAATCCCCTGGACACTGAAGCTTTCTTT. This translates into CASSLNPLDTEAFF.